Shown below are 3 T cell receptor beta chains from a single sample sequenced in a study of cytomegalovirus exposure and HLA in healthy donors. The study ran its PCR with 60 Vbeta and 13 Jbeta primers. Here immunoSEQ multiplex PCR was the method, and the copy in TCRdb shows in-frame clones only, minus some. The sample has under 250,000 clones, approximately 88% seen once. The sequencing input was PBMCs. The receptors were gathered from a boy under 10 years old in good health and CMV-seronegative.

The CDR3 DNA is TGTGCCAGCAACGTTTTCGGGGGTAGCAATGGCTACACCTTC. Encoded protein: CASNVFGGSNGYTF. The chain carries TRBV2 and TRBJ1-2, with TRBD1 as a possible D gene (5 bases). The CDR3 totals 14 residues. Germline V gives CDR1 SNHLY, CDR2 FYNNEI. With 7 bases removed from V and 6 bases from J, the gap between germline ends came to 18 bases. Based on the CDR3 plus reference TRBV2 and TRBJ1-2, the full variable domain is EPEVTQTPSHQVTQMGQEVILRCVPISNHLYFYWYRQILGQKVEFLVSFYNNEISEKSEIFDDQFSVERPDGSNFTLKIRSTKLEDSAMYFCASNVFGGSNGYTFGSGTRLTVV.

This chain links TRBV9 with TRBJ2-3, with 8 bases aligning to TRBD2. This CDR3 contains 18 residues. With 0 bases clipped from V and 1 base from J, the junction kept 10 bases outside the gene matches. Germline assignment: CDR1 SGDLS and CDR2 YYNGEE. DNA of the CDR3: TGTGCCAGCAGCGTAGAAGCGGGGGCCCTAAGTGGCACAGATACGCAGTATTTT. Its protein product is CASSVEAGALSGTDTQYF.

The chain links TRBV9 to TRBJ2-2; D is unresolved. Trimming pared 1 base from V and 8 bases from J, leaving 6 bases between. The CDR3 is 12 residues long. Germline CDR1 and CDR2: SGDLS and YYNGEE. CDR3 sequence: CASSVFRGELFF. CDR3 DNA: TGTGCCAGCAGCGTATTCCGGGGGGAGCTGTTTTTT.